The 18 T cell receptor beta chains given below trace back to one sample, sequenced in a study of T cells in Graves' hyperthyroidism and ophthalmopathy. The investigators amplified TCR beta CDR3 regions from RNA transcripts. First-round RT-PCR with HTBI primers amplified the TCR CDR3 region. MiXCR was run by TCRdb on the multiplex PCR reads, yielding one entry per CDR3 protein. This sample has fewer than 400,000 distinct CDR3 sequences, with 25% found just once. Sequencing was done on a sample of blood. The receptors derive from a man aged 50-59 years with Graves' hyperthyroidism.

The chain employs TRBV10-2 and TRBJ1-1; weak D call: TRBD1 (6 bases). The V gene lost 2 bases and the J gene lost 1 base, with 8 bases spanning the gap. The germline CDR1 and CDR2 sequences are WSHSY and SAAADI. This CDR3 region has 14 residues. CDR3 sequence reads: CASSEGTRNTEAFF. DNA for the CDR3: TGCGCCAGCAGTGAGGGGACAAGGAACACTGAAGCTTTCTTT.

This clonotype appeared a few times. The rearrangement links TRBV29-1 to TRBJ2-1; 7 bases fit TRBD2. The CDR3 extends over 14 amino acids. Losses at the gene ends were 4 bases for V and 3 bases for J; bases not matched to a gene: 6. Germline CDR1 SQVTM, CDR2 ANQGSEA. CDR3 region: CSVVELAIYNEQFF. The CDR3 bases are TGCAGCGTTGTAGAACTAGCGATCTACAATGAGCAGTTCTTC.

J is TRBJ1-1 and V is TRBV29-1, with 10 nucleotides matching TRBD1. This CDR3 has 16 residues. Per germline, CDR1 SQVTM and CDR2 ANQGSEA. J was trimmed by 5 bases and V by 6 bases; bases with no gene match: 15. CDR3 DNA sequence: TGCAGCGTCCGGGACAGGGGCCGACCTCTGGGAACTGAAGCTTTCTTT. Translated, it gives CSVRDRGRPLGTEAFF. Together with reference TRBV29-1 and TRBJ1-1, the CDR3 gives the full variable domain: SAVISQKPSRDICQRGTSLTIQCQVDSQVTMMFWYRQQPGQSLTLIATANQGSEATYESGFVIDKFPISRPNLTFSTLTVSNMSPEDSSIYLCSVRDRGRPLGTEAFFGQGTRLTVV.

This clonotype was detected only a few times. The J gene is TRBJ2-1, the V gene TRBV6-2 or TRBV6-3; 7 bases map to TRBD1. Looked up from germline, CDR1 is MNHEY and CDR2 is SVGEGT. This CDR3 has 16 amino acids. Trimming at V came to 0 bases and at J to 0 bases, leaving 2 bases not matched to a gene. The CDR3 loop reads CASSYSRGRSYNEQFF. The CDR3 DNA follows: TGTGCCAGCAGTTACTCGAGGGGGCGCTCCTACAATGAGCAGTTCTTC.

The chain employs TRBV7-3 and TRBJ2-2, with D unresolved. The germline V gene has CDR1 SGHTA and CDR2 FQGTGA. Trimming shortened V by 0 bases and J by 5 bases, and 10 bases separated the two germline ends. The CDR3 loop spans 15 amino acids. The DNA for the CDR3 is TGTGCCAGCAGCTTAACATCGCATTTGACCGGGGAGCTGTTTTTT. It yields the protein CASSLTSHLTGELFF.

The CDR3 DNA reads as TGTGCCAGCAGCTTCTACGGCGCGAGCTCCTATAATTCACCCCTCCACTTT. Its translation is CASSFYGASSYNSPLHF. The chain recombines TRBV5-5 with TRBJ1-6; no firm D call. The CDR3 loop spans 17 amino acids. Germline V gives CDR1 SGHKS, CDR2 YYEKEE (reference sequence). V lost 2 bases to trimming and J lost 0 bases, with 12 bases between them.

In this sample, this clonotype turned up a few times. The chain recombines TRBV6-5 with TRBJ2-1; D is unresolved. V gave up 0 bases and J gave up 9 bases, with 9 bases separating them. The germline V gene has CDR1 MNHEY and CDR2 SVGAGI. CDR3 size: 13 residues. The CDR3 loop is CASSYSFGGEQFF. CDR3 DNA sequence: TGTGCCAGCAGTTACTCGTTTGGCGGTGAGCAGTTCTTC.

This chain uses TRBV3-1 with TRBJ2-1; tentative D call: TRBD2 (7 bases). The CDR3 runs to 17 residues. Trimming took off 3 bases at V and 8 bases at J, with 23 bases between the two ends. CDR1 and CDR2 from the germline V gene are LGHDT and YNNKEL (reference sequence). CDR3 sequence reads: CASSHWGRGPRGDEQFF. CDR3 nucleotides: TGTGCCAGCAGCCATTGGGGGAGGGGACCGAGGGGGGATGAGCAGTTCTTC.

The table lists this clonotype with a few counts. V is TRBV7-2 and J is TRBJ2-2; weak D call: TRBD2 (6 bases). V was cut by 7 bases and J by 2 bases, with 11 bases left in between. The CDR3 length is 14 residues. The germline V gene encodes CDR1 SGHTA and CDR2 FQGNSA. The CDR3 loop is CASINGLNTGELFF. The CDR3 DNA follows: TGTGCCAGCATAAACGGACTAAACACCGGGGAGCTGTTTTTT.

This clonotype has more than one count but fewer than ten. The rearrangement links TRBV19 to TRBJ2-3; D gene unclear. Per the germline V gene, CDR1 is LNHDA and CDR2 is SQIVND (reference sequence). The CDR3 extends over 14 amino acids. The V end lost 4 bases, the J end lost 1 base, and 9 bases lay between the germline ends. The DNA of the CDR3 is TGTGCCAGTAGTACCGATGGGGGCACAGATACGCAGTATTTT. This translates into CASSTDGGTDTQYF.

This clonotype was counted between two and nine times. V usage is TRBV29-1 and J usage is TRBJ2-7, with 8 bases lining up with TRBD1. This CDR3 region has 14 residues. V lost 5 bases and J lost 2; bases outside the gene matches: 8. CDR1 is SQVTM and CDR2 is ANQGSEA in the germline V gene. Written as DNA, the CDR3 is TGCAGCGTTATTAGGACAGGGATACCCTACGAGCAGTACTTC. Translation: CSVIRTGIPYEQYF.

The chain carries TRBV6-2 or TRBV6-3 and TRBJ2-3; D perhaps matches TRBD2 (5 bases). CDR1 is MNHEY, CDR2 SVGEGT, per germline. Trimming left V 7 bases short and J 7 bases short, with 12 bases between. The CDR3 is 12 residues long. The CDR3 nucleotides read TGTGCCAGCACCCCTACTAGAAATACGCAGTATTTT. Protein sequence: CASTPTRNTQYF.

This chain uses TRBV9 with TRBJ2-1, with 11 positions matching TRBD2. This CDR3 spans 16 amino acids. The germline V gene encodes CDR1 SGDLS and CDR2 YYNGEE. The V segment lost 3 bases and the J segment 0 bases; nucleotides outside the gene matches: 2. The DNA for the CDR3 is TGTGCCAGCAGCGACGGGACTAGCGGCTCCTACAATGAGCAGTTCTTC. Translated, it gives CASSDGTSGSYNEQFF.

This clonotype was seen at least ten times. The chain links TRBV7-8 to TRBJ2-5, with 10 bases identical to TRBD1. Germline V gene sequence: CDR1 SGHVS, CDR2 FQNEAQ. V was clipped by 1 base and J by 4 bases; unmatched bases: 6. The CDR3 sequence is 16 residues long. Here the CDR3 reads CASSLVWTGGLETQYF. CDR3 nucleotides: TGTGCCAGCAGCTTAGTCTGGACAGGGGGATTAGAGACCCAGTACTTC.

This clonotype showed up many times. V is TRBV28 and J is TRBJ2-5, with 7 bases that match TRBD2. This CDR3 has 14 residues. The junction had 8 bases not matched to a gene; V was cut back by 3 bases and J by 7 bases. Per germline, CDR1 MDHEN and CDR2 SYDVKM. The CDR3 here is CASSFASGPGTQYF. In DNA, the CDR3 is TGTGCCAGCAGTTTCGCTAGCGGCCCGGGGACCCAGTACTTC.

This clonotype has only a few counts. The chain uses TRBV28 and TRBJ2-7; 13 bases are shared with TRBD2. Germline trimming cut 6 bases from V and 2 bases from J; bases unmatched to any gene: 10. Germline CDR1 reads MDHEN; CDR2 reads SYDVKM. The CDR3 is made up of 17 amino acids. CDR3: CASRPGLAGPWAYEQYF. The CDR3 region has the DNA TGTGCCAGCAGACCGGGACTAGCGGGACCCTGGGCCTACGAGCAGTACTTC. The entire variable domain, with the rest obtained from reference TRBV28 and TRBJ2-7, is as follows: DVKVTQSSRYLVKRTGEKVFLECVQDMDHENMFWYRQDPGLGLRLIYFSYDVKMKEKGDIPEGYSVSREKKERFSLILESASTNQTSMYLCASRPGLAGPWAYEQYFGPGTRLTVT.

This clonotype was counted between two and nine times. V gene TRBV20-1 combines with J gene TRBJ1-1; D is unresolved. V was trimmed by 8 bases and J by 1 base, leaving 8 bases between them. The CDR3 extends over 11 amino acids. Germline assignment: CDR1 DFQATT and CDR2 SNEGSKA (reference sequence). CDR3 sequence: CSSNGNTEAFF. The DNA for the CDR3 is TGCAGTTCCAACGGGAACACTGAAGCTTTCTTT.

The table lists this clonotype with a few counts. J is TRBJ2-2 and V is TRBV7-6, with TRBD1 as a possible D gene (5 bases). This CDR3 is built from 16 residues. Per the germline V gene, CDR1 is SGHVS and CDR2 is FNYEAQ. Trimming stripped 5 bases from V and 6 bases from J, with 19 bases between. The CDR3 loop is CASSRETAGLAGELFF. The CDR3 DNA reads as TGTGCCAGCAGCCGCGAGACCGCAGGGCTCGCCGGGGAGCTGTTTTTT.